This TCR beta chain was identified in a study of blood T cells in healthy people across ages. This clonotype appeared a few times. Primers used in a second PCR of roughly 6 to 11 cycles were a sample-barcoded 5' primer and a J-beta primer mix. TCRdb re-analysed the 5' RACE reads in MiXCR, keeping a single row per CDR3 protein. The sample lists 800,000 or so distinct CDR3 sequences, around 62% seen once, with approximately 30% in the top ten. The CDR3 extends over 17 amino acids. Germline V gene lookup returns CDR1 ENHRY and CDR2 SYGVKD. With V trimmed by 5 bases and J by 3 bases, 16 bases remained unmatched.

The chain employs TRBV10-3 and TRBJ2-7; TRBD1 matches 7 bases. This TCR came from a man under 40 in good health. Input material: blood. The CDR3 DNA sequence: TGTGCCATCAGTCCAAAGAAGGAGACAGGGAAGTTCTACGAGCAGTACTTC. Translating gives CAISPKKETGKFYEQYF.